This T cell receptor (beta chain) was recorded in a study of T cell repertoires in cytomegalovirus infection. In the study overall: Indications of both CMV infection and matching HLA type were provided by public TCR beta signatures.

This clonotype has a handful of counts. Its antigen remains unknown. One entry per CDR3 protein, called by TCRdb with MiXCR from the reads. The profile shows approximately 150,000 distinct CDR3 sequences, roughly 22% of them singletons. The germline V and J ends were trimmed by 5 bases and 2 bases, with 8 bases remaining between them. This CDR3 spans 13 amino acids. The germline CDR1 and CDR2 sequences are MNHEY and SMNVEV (reference sequence). The chain employs TRBV27 and TRBJ2-3, with a weak D call TRBD1 (6 bases). This receptor was identified in a human donor in good health (CMV status not recorded). Some clones in this sample may be carry-over from other donors' samples. Sequencing was performed on CD8+ T cells from cultured PBMCs, taken from culture after CMV antigen stimulation. CDR3 residues: CASSGQITDTQYF. The CDR3 bases are TGTGCCAGCAGTGGACAGATCACAGATACGCAGTATTTT.